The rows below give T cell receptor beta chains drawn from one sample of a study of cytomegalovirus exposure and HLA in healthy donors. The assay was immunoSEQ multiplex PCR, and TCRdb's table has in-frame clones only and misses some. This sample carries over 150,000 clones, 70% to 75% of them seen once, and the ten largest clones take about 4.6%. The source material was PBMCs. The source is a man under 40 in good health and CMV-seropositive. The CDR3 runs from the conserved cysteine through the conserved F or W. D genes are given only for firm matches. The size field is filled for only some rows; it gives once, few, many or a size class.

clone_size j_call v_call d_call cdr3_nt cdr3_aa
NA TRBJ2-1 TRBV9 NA TGTGCCAGCACCTCCGGGAATTTCAATGAGCAGTTCTTC CASTSGNFNEQFF
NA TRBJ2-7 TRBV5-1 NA TGCGCCAGCAGCTTGGAATCGACTAGAGTGGGCTACGAGCAGTACTTC CASSLESTRVGYEQYF
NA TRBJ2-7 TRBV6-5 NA TGTGCCAGCAGTCGGCTGCAGGGGAGTCCCTACGAGCAGTACTTC CASSRLQGSPYEQYF
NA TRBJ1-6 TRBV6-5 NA TGTGCCAGCAGTTACTCGGCCAGTATAAATTCACCCCTCCACTTT CASSYSASINSPLHF
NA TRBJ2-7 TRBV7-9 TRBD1 TGTGCCAGCAGCTTAGGGCAGGGGGTGGGGGAGCAGTACTTC CASSLGQGVGEQYF
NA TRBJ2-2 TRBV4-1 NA TGCGCCAGCAGCCAACCGCGATCCGGGAGCACCGGGGAGCTGTTTTTT CASSQPRSGSTGELFF
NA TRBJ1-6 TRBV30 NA TGTGCCTGTGGACAGAATAATTCACCCCTCCACTTT CACGQNNSPLHF
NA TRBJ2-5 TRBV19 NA TGTGCCAGTTATGGGGGGGCAGGGCAAGAGACCCAGTACTTC CASYGGAGQETQYF
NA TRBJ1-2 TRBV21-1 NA TGTGCCAGCAGCAAAGCGAGGGAGTGTCATGGCTACACCTTC CASSKARECHGYTF
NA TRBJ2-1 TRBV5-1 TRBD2 TGCGCCAGCAGCCAGGGACTAGCGGGAACGGATGAGCAGTTCTTC CASSQGLAGTDEQFF
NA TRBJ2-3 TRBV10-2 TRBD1 TGCGCCAGCAAGACAGGGGTTAGCACAGATACGCAGTATTTT CASKTGVSTDTQYF
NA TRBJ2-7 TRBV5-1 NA TGCGCCAGCAGCGACGGGAAATACGAGCAGTACTTC CASSDGKYEQYF
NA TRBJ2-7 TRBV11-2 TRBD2 TGTGCCAGCAGCTTAGCCCTAGCGGGATACTCCTACGAGCAGTACTTC CASSLALAGYSYEQYF
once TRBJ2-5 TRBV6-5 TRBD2 TGTGCCAGCAGTTACCCCCCTAGCGGGAGGGCCTCGACCCAGTACTTC CASSYPPSGRASTQYF
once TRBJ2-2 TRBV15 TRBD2 TGTGCCACCAGCAGGGATAGCGGGGGGACCGGGGAGCTGTTTTTT CATSRDSGGTGELFF
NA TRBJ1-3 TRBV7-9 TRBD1 TGTGCCAGCAGCTTGGGGACAGCACATCAGGGGGACTCTGGAAACACCATATATTTT CASSLGTAHQGDSGNTIYF
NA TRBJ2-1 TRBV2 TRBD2 TGTGCCAGCAGTTCCGGGACTAGCGGGAGAGGCGCCTACAATGAGCAGTTCTTC CASSSGTSGRGAYNEQFF
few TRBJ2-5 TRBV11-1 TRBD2 TGTGCCAGCAGCCTGCTCGGACTAGCGGGGGAGACCCAGTACTTC CASSLLGLAGETQYF
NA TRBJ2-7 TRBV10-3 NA TGTGCCGTAGCACAGGACTACGAGCAGTACTTC CAVAQDYEQYF
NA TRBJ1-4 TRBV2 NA TGTGCCAGCGTACGGGATTTCGCAACTAATGAAAAACTGTTTTTT CASVRDFATNEKLFF
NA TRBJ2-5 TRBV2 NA TGTGCCAGCAGTGAACTACAAGAGACCCAGTACTTC CASSELQETQYF
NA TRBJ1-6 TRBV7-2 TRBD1 TGTGCCAGCAGCACGGGACAGGGGGACAATTCACCCCTCCACTTT CASSTGQGDNSPLHF
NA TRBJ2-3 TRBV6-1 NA TGTGCCAGCAGTGGATGGCAGGAAAACGAGGATACGCAGTATTTT CASSGWQENEDTQYF
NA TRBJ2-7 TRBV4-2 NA TGTGCCAGCAGCCAAGAGTCGGTTAGATACGAGCAGTACTTC CASSQESVRYEQYF
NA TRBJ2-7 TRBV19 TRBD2 TGTGCCAGTAGTGAGGCGGGAGGCTACCGGGAGCAGTACTTC CASSEAGGYREQYF
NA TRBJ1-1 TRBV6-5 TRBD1 TGTGCCAGCAGTTACTCGACAGGGGGCATAGGAACTGAAGCTTTCTTT CASSYSTGGIGTEAFF
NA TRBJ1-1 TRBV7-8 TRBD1 TGTGCCAGCAGCCCGGGACAGGAAGCTTTCTTT CASSPGQEAFF
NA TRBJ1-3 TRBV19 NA TGTGCCAGTAGGGTCAGGGCTGGAAACACCATATATTTT CASRVRAGNTIYF
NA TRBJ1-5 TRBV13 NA TGTGCCAGCAGCCCGGGGAATAGCAATCAGCCCCAGCATTTT CASSPGNSNQPQHF
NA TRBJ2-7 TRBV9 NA TGTGCCAGCAGCGTAGGTGGCCAGGGGATCTCCTACGAGCAGTACTTC CASSVGGQGISYEQYF
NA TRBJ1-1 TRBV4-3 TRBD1 TGCGCCAGCAGCCGAACCGTGGACAGGGGGAACACTGAAGCTTTCTTT CASSRTVDRGNTEAFF
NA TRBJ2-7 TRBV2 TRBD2 TGTGCCTGTTTAGCGGGAGGGCCCGAAGAGCAGTACTTC CACLAGGPEEQYF
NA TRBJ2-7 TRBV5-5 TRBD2 TGTGCCAGCAGCTATCTTGCGGGGGGTTCCTACGAGCAGTACTTC CASSYLAGGSYEQYF
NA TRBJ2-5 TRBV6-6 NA TGTGCCAGCAGTTACTCAGAGGAGACCCAGTACTTC CASSYSEETQYF
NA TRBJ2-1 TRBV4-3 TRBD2 TGCGCCAGCAGCCAAGGGGTGGGACTAGCACGAAACAATGAGCAGTTCTTC CASSQGVGLARNNEQFF
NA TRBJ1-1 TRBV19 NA TGTGCCAGTAGTATTGAGAGGGGGGGTTACCACACTGAAGCTTTCTTT CASSIERGGYHTEAFF
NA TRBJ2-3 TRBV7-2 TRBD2 TGTGCCAGCAGTCACCCGGCTAGCGGGAATCCTAGCACAGATACGCAGTATTTT CASSHPASGNPSTDTQYF
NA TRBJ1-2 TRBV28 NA TGTGCCAGCAGCTTGGACATCTATGGCTACACCTTC CASSLDIYGYTF
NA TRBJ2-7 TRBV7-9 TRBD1 TGTGCCAGCAGTCACCGGGACAGGGACGAGCAGTACTTC CASSHRDRDEQYF
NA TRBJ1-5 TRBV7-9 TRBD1 TGTGCCAGCAGCTTAATTGGGACAGGTAATCAGCCCCAGCATTTT CASSLIGTGNQPQHF
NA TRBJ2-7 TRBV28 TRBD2 TGTGCCAGCAGCAGGACTAGCGGGAGCCCCCACGAGCAGTACTTC CASSRTSGSPHEQYF